This T cell receptor (beta chain) was sequenced during a study of response to subunit inactivated influenza vaccine. TCRdb passed the RT-PCR reads through MiXCR, listing each CDR3 protein once. Among 500,000 to 550,000 distinct CDR3 sequences listed, under 25% were seen once. J lost 11 bases, V lost 1 base, and 8 bases had no gene match. The germline gives CDR1 MDHEN, CDR2 SYDVKM. The length of the CDR3 is 14 residues. These records were also assigned to another study, of T cells expressing NK-cell markers. In that study: Beta-chain TCR cDNA was generated via 5'RACE template switching with UMIs. Sequencing covered eight donors, seven HCMV-seropositive and one seronegative. Six or seven donors had dominant NKG2C+ clonotypes that comprised about 1.0-7.5% of their CD8+ T cells. Expanded NKG2C+ T cell clones were not confirmed as HCMV-specific.

This specimen was CD4+ T cells sorted from PBMCs, taken about 11 days after vaccination. The chain couples TRBV28 to TRBJ2-3, with TRBD2 identical over 8 bases. The TCR comes from a man in his fifties or sixties who received an inactivated influenza vaccine. The CDR3 coding sequence is TGTGCCAGCAGTTTATCGGGCGGCGGGAGGTTGCAGTATTTT. Translated: CASSLSGGGRLQYF.